The present T cell receptor (beta chain) was sequenced within a study of Graves' ophthalmopathy and Graves' hyperthyroidism. The study's findings and limits: Most thyroid clonotypes with frequency above 0.001 were detected in blood too.

The table lists this clonotype with many counts. Its target is not known. For repertoire sequencing, the TCR beta CDR3 regions were amplified from RNA transcripts. RT-PCR in the first round used HTBI primers; a second-round multiplex PCR followed. TCRdb fed the multiplex PCR reads into MiXCR, producing one record per CDR3 protein. The data contain about 740,000 distinct CDR3 sequences, approximately 40% of them seen just once; the ten biggest clones take up roughly 45%. The CDR3 is 15 amino acids. Germline assignment: CDR1 SQVTM and CDR2 ANQGSEA. Trimming removed 1 base from V and 3 bases from J; junction bases left unmatched: 8.

The source of this sequence is an adult man with Graves' ophthalmopathy. The chain employs TRBV29-1 and TRBJ1-2; 7 bases line up with TRBD1. The sequencing sample was made of peripheral blood. DNA for the CDR3: TGCAGCGTTGAAGTCGGTACAGGGGCAGACTATGGCTACACCTTC. It yields the protein CSVEVGTGADYGYTF.